Shown below are 24 T cell receptor beta chains from a single sample sequenced in a study of shared clonotypes between healthy human individuals. This table comes from immunoSEQ multiplex PCR, and its TCRdb copy is limited to in-frame clones, with some not included. In the table there are 650,000 to 800,000 clones, about 92% of which are singletons. Selected positively for CCR7 and CD45RO-negative, naive CD8 cells excluded terminally differentiated effector memory CD45RA+ cells. The sample taken for sequencing was naive CD8+ T cells sorted from blood. Receptors originate from a man in his thirties or forties in good health.

This clone was found a few times. V usage is TRBV6-5 and J usage is TRBJ1-2; TRBD1 matches 8 bases. V trimming: 6 bases; J trimming: 8 bases; junction bases outside the gene matches: 14. In germline, CDR1 is MNHEY, CDR2 SVGAGI. This CDR3 comprises 15 residues. The CDR3 nucleotides read TGTGCCAGCAGCCCAAGACAGGGGAGGTTCGGAGGCTACACCTTC. This encodes CASSPRQGRFGGYTF.

V usage is TRBV19 and J usage is TRBJ2-1; TRBD2 matches 10 bases. Per germline, CDR1 LNHDA and CDR2 SQIVND (reference sequence). This CDR3 has 15 amino acids. With V trimmed by 1 base and J by 7 bases, 4 bases remained unmatched. CDR3 coding DNA: TGTGCCAGTAGTATAGGGCTAGCGGGAGAGAATGAGCAGTTCTTC. Translated: CASSIGLAGENEQFF.

This chain uses TRBV7-9 with TRBJ2-7; 8 nucleotides line up with TRBD1. CDR1 is SEHNR and CDR2 is FQNEAQ in the germline V gene (reference sequence). V shed 5 bases, J shed 5 bases, and the junction held 2 bases outside the gene matches. This CDR3 is built from 12 residues. The CDR3: CASSRTGHEQYF. The CDR3 DNA reads as TGTGCCAGCAGCCGGACAGGGCACGAGCAGTACTTC.

The chain carries TRBV7-9 and TRBJ1-1; possible D gene TRBD1, 6 bases. Germline CDR1 SEHNR, CDR2 FQNEAQ (reference sequence). V lost 1 base and J lost 1, with 10 bases in between. CDR3 length: 15 amino acids. CDR3 sequence: CASSLETGWNTEAFF. The CDR3 DNA follows: TGTGCCAGCAGCTTAGAGACAGGATGGAACACTGAAGCTTTCTTT.

The V gene is TRBV27, the J gene TRBJ2-3; perhaps TRBD2 as D (6 bases). Between the trimmed V and J ends, which lost 6 bases and 0 bases, there was a span of 13 bases. CDR1 and CDR2 (germline): MNHEY, SMNVEV (reference sequence). This CDR3 is built from 15 residues. The CDR3 reads CASSSGVISTDTQYF. CDR3 sequence (DNA): TGTGCCAGCAGCTCGGGAGTAATTAGCACAGATACGCAGTATTTT.

The V and J genes are TRBV7-6 and TRBJ2-1; unclear D gene. CDR3 size: 14 residues. Germline assignment: CDR1 SGHVS and CDR2 FNYEAQ. The ends were cut back, 3 bases at V and 9 bases at J, with 15 bases in the middle. The CDR3 protein is CASSFSGRFGEQFF. As DNA, the CDR3 is TGTGCCAGCAGCTTTTCAGGAAGATTCGGTGAGCAGTTCTTC.

This sequence joins TRBV19 and TRBJ2-1; the match to TRBD2 covers 9 bases. Germline CDR1 is LNHDA and CDR2 is SQIVND (reference sequence). J was trimmed by 1 base and V by 6 bases; bases with no gene match: 4. CDR3 length: 15 amino acids. CDR3 sequence (DNA): TGTGCCAGTAGAGCTAGCGGGATGTCCTACAATGAGCAGTTCTTC. This gives the protein CASRASGMSYNEQFF.

The CDR3 DNA reads as TGTGCCAGCAGCCAAGGGACAGGGGGTAATGGCTACACCTTC. This translates into CASSQGTGGNGYTF. The rearrangement links TRBV7-8 to TRBJ1-2; 11 bases align to TRBD1. This CDR3 is 14 amino acids long. The trim removed 5 bases at V and 6 bases at J, leaving 5 bases unmatched. Germline lookup yields CDR1 SGHVS and CDR2 FQNEAQ.

This chain uses TRBV6-5 with TRBJ1-1; weak D call: TRBD1 (5 bases). The CDR3 consists of 15 residues. The V gene lost 5 bases and the J gene lost 1 base, with 14 bases spanning the gap. CDR1 and CDR2 (germline): MNHEY, SVGAGI. The CDR3 nucleotides read TGTGCCAGCAGTCACCCGGGGGGACCGAACACTGAAGCTTTCTTT. This gives the protein CASSHPGGPNTEAFF.

The rearrangement links TRBV6-1 to TRBJ2-2; D is ambiguous. Trimming stripped 0 bases from V and 1 base from J, with 9 bases between. Germline CDR1 and CDR2: MNHNS and SASEGT. The CDR3 loop spans 16 amino acids. The chain's CDR3 is CASSEALNWNTGELFF. The CDR3 bases are TGTGCCAGCAGTGAAGCGTTGAATTGGAACACCGGGGAGCTGTTTTTT.

The chain has TRBV28 and TRBJ2-2, with D perhaps matching TRBD1 (7 bases). This CDR3 spans 17 amino acids. From germline, CDR1 is MDHEN and CDR2 SYDVKM. With 6 bases removed from V and 2 bases from J, the gap between germline ends came to 19 bases. The CDR3 region has the DNA TGTGCCAGCAGACCACCGGGGGACAGTTCAAACACCGGGGAGCTGTTTTTT. It translates to CASRPPGDSSNTGELFF.

The rearrangement uses TRBV27 and TRBJ2-1; D ambiguous. This CDR3 is built from 16 residues. V was trimmed by 6 bases and J by 5 bases, leaving 20 bases between them. Germline CDR1 MNHEY, CDR2 SMNVEV (reference sequence). DNA of the CDR3: TGTGCCAGCAGAGCAGGTCAGTCGGTGGTACACAATGAGCAGTTCTTC. Protein sequence: CASRAGQSVVHNEQFF.

This clone came up once. The chain employs TRBV15 and TRBJ1-2; no definite D call. The V gene lost 0 bases and the J gene lost 1 base, with 15 bases spanning the gap. This CDR3 has 17 residues. Germline V gene lookup returns CDR1 LNHNV and CDR2 YYDKDF (reference sequence). CDR3 residues: CATSRDRGLSSNYGYTF. In nucleotides, the CDR3 is TGTGCCACCAGCAGAGATCGTGGCCTCAGTAGTAACTATGGCTACACCTTC.

Comments on this clone: One junction end disagrees with the germline gene, perhaps due to a read error. The rearrangement uses TRBV7-9 and TRBJ2-7; 8 bases are shared with TRBD1. Per germline, CDR1 SEHNR and CDR2 FQNEAQ (reference sequence). CDR3 length: 11 amino acids. The CDR3 is CASSVDRGWNF. CDR3 DNA sequence: TGTGCCAGCAGCGTAGACAGGGGTTGGAACTTC.

This chain joins TRBV19 and TRBJ2-5, with D possibly matching TRBD1 (5 bases). V lost 4 bases and J 5 bases, leaving 17 bases between the germline ends. The CDR3 consists of 15 residues. Germline CDR1 is LNHDA and CDR2 is SQIVND (reference sequence). The CDR3 region is CASSRGKGLGETQYF. CDR3 DNA: TGTGCCAGTAGTAGAGGAAAGGGGCTTGGGGAGACCCAGTACTTC.

The rearrangement links TRBV7-8 to TRBJ2-7; 7 nucleotides agree with TRBD1. The length of the CDR3 is 15 residues. The trim removed 1 base at V and 5 bases at J, leaving 8 bases unmatched. Germline assignment: CDR1 SGHVS and CDR2 FQNEAQ. The CDR3: CASSLGRGLGNEQYF. The CDR3 nucleotides read TGTGCCAGCAGCTTAGGAAGGGGGCTAGGGAACGAGCAGTACTTC.

The chain couples TRBV7-9 to TRBJ2-1; tentatively, D is TRBD1 or TRBD2 (5 bases each). The CDR3 has 15 residues. The V and J ends lost 4 bases and 6 bases respectively, with 16 bases between them. Germline V gene data show CDR1 as SEHNR and CDR2 as FQNEAQ (reference sequence). CDR3 bases: TGTGCCAGCAGCTCCACCGGGACCAAACCCAATGAGCAGTTCTTC. Translated: CASSSTGTKPNEQFF. Full variable domain (remainder filled in from reference TRBV7-9 and TRBJ2-1): DTGVSQNPRHKITKRGQNVTFRCDPISEHNRLYWYRQTLGQGPEFLTYFQNEAQLEKSRLLSDRFSAERPKGSFSTLEIQRTEQGDSAMYLCASSSTGTKPNEQFFGPGTRLTVL.

V usage is TRBV6-5 and J usage is TRBJ1-1; 10 bases are a match to TRBD1. Germline CDR1 and CDR2: MNHEY and SVGAGI. The CDR3 is made up of 15 amino acids. Trimming cost V 7 bases and J 3 bases; bases outside gene matches: 8. CDR3 sequence reads: CASKSSGTGDTEAFF. As DNA, the CDR3 is TGTGCCAGCAAGAGCTCCGGGACAGGGGACACTGAAGCTTTCTTT.

The rearrangement joins TRBV5-6 to TRBJ2-1; D might be TRBD2 (5 bases). The CDR3 runs 12 residues. With 3 bases removed from V and 7 bases from J, the gap between germline ends came to 8 bases. Germline CDR1 and CDR2: SGHDT and YYEEEE. Written as DNA, the CDR3 is TGTGCCAGCAGCTGGACGGGAAATGAGCAGTTCTTC. This encodes CASSWTGNEQFF.

V gene TRBV5-1 combines with J gene TRBJ2-1, with D possibly TRBD1 on 6 matching bases. Germline V CDR1 and CDR2: SGHRS, YFSETQ. Trimming cost V 3 bases and J 0 bases, with 13 bases left between them. The CDR3 has 16 residues. The CDR3 DNA reads TGCGCCAGCAGCTCACAAACAGGGAGCTCCTACAATGAGCAGTTCTTC. As protein: CASSSQTGSSYNEQFF.

The V and J genes are TRBV4-3 and TRBJ2-1; D call uncertain. The CDR3 consists of 14 residues. V was clipped by 1 base and J by 4 bases, with 8 bases between them. In germline, CDR1 is LGHNA, CDR2 YSLEER. CDR3 residues: CASSQVFGYNEQFF. The CDR3, as DNA: TGCGCCAGCAGCCAAGTTTTCGGTTACAATGAGCAGTTCTTC.

This clone was seen just once. Relative to the germline gene, one junction end is altered; a read error may explain this. The chain uses TRBV7-7 and TRBJ2-2; 8 bases agree with TRBD2. The CDR3 is made up of 16 amino acids. Germline assignment: CDR1 SSHAT and CDR2 FNYEAQ (reference sequence). Here the CDR3 DNA reads TGTGCTAGCAGCTCGAGCGGGAGTTATCTGGTCGGGGAGCTGTTTTTT. Residues: CASSSSGSYLVGELFF.

This clone has just one count. The chain uses TRBV5-4 and TRBJ1-1; no firm D call. Trimming stripped 3 bases from V and 1 base from J, with 10 bases between. Germline CDR1 and CDR2: SGHNT and YYREEE (reference sequence). The CDR3 spans 14 residues. The CDR3, as DNA: TGTGCCAGCAGCTACCCTTATCGGAACACTGAAGCTTTCTTT. Its translation: CASSYPYRNTEAFF. Based on the CDR3 plus reference TRBV5-4 and TRBJ1-1, the full variable domain is ETGVTQSPTHLIKTRGQQVTLRCSSQSGHNTVSWYQQALGQGPQFIFQYYREEENGRGNFPPRFSGLQFPNYSSELNVNALELDDSALYLCASSYPYRNTEAFFGQGTRLTVV.

The rearrangement joins TRBV11-2 to TRBJ2-7, with a weak D call TRBD2 (5 bases). The germline gives CDR1 SGHAT, CDR2 FQNNGV. The CDR3 is made up of 15 amino acids. The V end lost 5 bases, the J end lost 2 bases, and 16 bases lay between the germline ends. CDR3 sequence: CASSGGTFGPYEQYF. CDR3 bases: TGTGCCAGCAGCGGAGGCACGTTCGGTCCCTACGAGCAGTACTTC.